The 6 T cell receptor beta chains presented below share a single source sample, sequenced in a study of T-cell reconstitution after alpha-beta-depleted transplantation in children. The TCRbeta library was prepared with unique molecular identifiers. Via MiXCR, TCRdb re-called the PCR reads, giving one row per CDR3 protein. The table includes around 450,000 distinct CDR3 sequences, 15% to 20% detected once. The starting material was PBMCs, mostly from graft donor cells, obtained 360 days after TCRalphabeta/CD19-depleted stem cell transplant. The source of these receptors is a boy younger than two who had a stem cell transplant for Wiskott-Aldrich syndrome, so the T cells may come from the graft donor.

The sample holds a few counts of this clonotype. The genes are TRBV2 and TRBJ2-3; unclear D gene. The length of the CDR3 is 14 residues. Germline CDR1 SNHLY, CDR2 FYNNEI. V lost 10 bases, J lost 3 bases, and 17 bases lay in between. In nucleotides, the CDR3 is TGTGCCACGTCTCTGGCTGGCCCAACAGATACGCAGTATTTT. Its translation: CATSLAGPTDTQYF.

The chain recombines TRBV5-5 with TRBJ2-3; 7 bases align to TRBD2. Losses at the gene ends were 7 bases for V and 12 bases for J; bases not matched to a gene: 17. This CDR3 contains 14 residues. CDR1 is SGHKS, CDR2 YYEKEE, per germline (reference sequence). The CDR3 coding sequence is TGTGCCAGCTCATTCTACCGAGGGAGGGACCCCCAGTATTTT. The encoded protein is CASSFYRGRDPQYF.

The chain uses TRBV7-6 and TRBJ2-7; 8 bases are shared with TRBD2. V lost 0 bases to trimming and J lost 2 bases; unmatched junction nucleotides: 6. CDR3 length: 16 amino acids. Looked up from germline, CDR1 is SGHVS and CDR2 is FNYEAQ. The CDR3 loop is CASSLASTGLAYEQYF. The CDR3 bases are TGTGCCAGCAGCTTAGCTTCCACGGGACTAGCCTACGAGCAGTACTTC.

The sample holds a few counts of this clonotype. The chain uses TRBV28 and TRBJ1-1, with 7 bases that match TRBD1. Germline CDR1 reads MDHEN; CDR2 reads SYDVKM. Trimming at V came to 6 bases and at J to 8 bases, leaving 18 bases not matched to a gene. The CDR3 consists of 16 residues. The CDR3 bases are TGTGCCAGCAGAACCATCCGGGACAGCTCGAGGATAGAAGCTTTCTTT. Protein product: CASRTIRDSSRIEAFF.

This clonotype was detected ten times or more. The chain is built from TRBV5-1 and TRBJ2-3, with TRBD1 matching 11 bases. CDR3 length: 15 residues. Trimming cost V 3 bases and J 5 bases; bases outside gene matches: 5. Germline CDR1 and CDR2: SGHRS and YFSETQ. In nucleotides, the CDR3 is TGCGCCAGCAGCTCCCGGGACAGGGGGAGAGATACGCAGTATTTT. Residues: CASSSRDRGRDTQYF.

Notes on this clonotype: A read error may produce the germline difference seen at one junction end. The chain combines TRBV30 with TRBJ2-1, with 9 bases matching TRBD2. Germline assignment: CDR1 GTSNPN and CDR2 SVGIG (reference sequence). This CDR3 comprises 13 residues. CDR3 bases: TGTGCCTGGAGTGTACTGGGAATAGCGGGGGCACCCTTC. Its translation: CAWSVLGIAGAPF.